This TCR beta chain was captured in a study of blood T cell repertoires in COVID-19. Study background: Samples came from the United States, Italy and Spain, spanning acute and convalescent COVID-19.

Measured with immunoSEQ multiplex PCR; TCRdb has only the in-frame clones, and not every one. In the table there are a few hundred thousand clones, 80% to 90% of which are singletons. The receptor's source is a man aged 25-45 years who had recovered from COVID-19. The sequencing sample was made of PBMCs or T cells enriched from blood (not recorded which).

CDR3 DNA: TGTGCCATCAGTGGGGGACAGGGCCCCTACAATGAGCAGTTCTTC. As protein: CAISGGQGPYNEQFF. The chain combines TRBV10-3 with TRBJ2-1, with 9 bases lining up with TRBD1. Germline assignment: CDR1 ENHRY and CDR2 SYGVKD. The ends lost 4 bases at V and 2 bases at J; junction bases unmatched: 3. The CDR3 length is 15 residues.